These 11 T cell receptor beta chains were sequenced from one sample in a study of vaccination and CD4 T cells after COVID-19. Cultured CD4+ T cell DNA underwent sequencing with the Oncomine TCR Beta short-read assay. MiXCR was run by TCRdb on the PCR reads, yielding one entry per CDR3 protein. The sample lists some 19,000 distinct CDR3 sequences, approximately 38% seen once, with about 14% in the top ten. These TCRs' antigens remain unknown. Indicated treatment: 10-day PBMC culture with coronavirus spike peptide pools or control peptides (ViraFEST assay). The sequencing sample was made of cultured CD4+ T cells from blood. Receptors were obtained from a human donor with COVID-19.

A few counts support this clonotype. This chain uses TRBV10-3 with TRBJ1-2; maybe TRBD1 (5 bases). This CDR3 contains 13 residues. Trimming took off 5 bases at V and 5 bases at J, with 12 bases between the two ends. Germline-derived CDR1 and CDR2 are ENHRY and SYGVKD. CDR3 sequence: CAISTGTDYGYTF. The CDR3 DNA follows: TGTGCCATCAGTACCGGGACCGATTATGGCTACACCTTC.

The chain uses TRBV18 and TRBJ1-6, with D tentatively TRBD1 (5 bases). Trimming left V 2 bases short and J 9 bases short, with 17 bases between. This CDR3 has 16 residues. Germline CDR1 reads KGHSH; CDR2 reads LQKENI. CDR3 protein: CASSPGPVSGGSPLHF. The DNA for the CDR3 is TGTGCCAGCTCACCAGGTCCAGTTTCTGGGGGTTCACCCCTCCACTTT.

The chain has TRBV20-1 and TRBJ2-3; TRBD2 matches at 7 bases. Germline CDR1 DFQATT, CDR2 SNEGSKA (reference sequence). This CDR3 contains 14 residues. Losses at the gene ends were 1 base for V and 2 bases for J; bases not matched to a gene: 3. This CDR3 is CSARGEGNTDTQYF. DNA of the CDR3: TGCAGTGCTAGAGGGGAGGGAAACACAGATACGCAGTATTTT.

The chain couples TRBV24-1 to TRBJ2-7, with D uncertain. This CDR3 comprises 10 residues. Trimming pared 7 bases from V and 4 bases from J, leaving 4 bases between. The germline V gene encodes CDR1 KGHDR and CDR2 SFDVKD. Written as DNA, the CDR3 is TGTGCCACCAGCCTTTACGAGCAGTACTTC. It is translated as CATSLYEQYF.

This clonotype appeared a few times. This chain links TRBV2 with TRBJ1-3; tentative D call: TRBD1 (6 bases). Germline assignment: CDR1 SNHLY and CDR2 FYNNEI. Trimming took off 5 bases at V and 0 bases at J, with 20 bases between the two ends. The CDR3 runs to 18 residues. The CDR3 sequence is CASSPRPGGQSSGNTIYF. DNA of the CDR3: TGTGCCAGCAGTCCCCGGCCCGGGGGGCAGAGCTCTGGAAACACCATATATTTT.

The chain has TRBV6-1 and TRBJ2-7, with 10 bases lining up with TRBD1. CDR1 and CDR2 (germline): MNHNS, SASEGT. CDR3 length equals 14 residues. V lost 6 bases, J lost 3 bases, and 5 bases stayed unmatched. CDR3 sequence: CASSLGQGYYEQYF. The CDR3 nucleotides read TGTGCCAGCAGCCTGGGACAGGGGTACTACGAGCAGTACTTC.

This chain uses TRBV5-6 with TRBJ1-5; 7 bases match TRBD1. CDR3 length equals 12 residues. The germline V gene encodes CDR1 SGHDT and CDR2 YYEEEE. V was pared by 2 bases and J by 7 bases, with 0 bases of the junction left unmatched. The CDR3 here is CASSLQGQPQHF. The CDR3 nucleotides are TGTGCCAGCAGCTTACAGGGGCAGCCCCAGCATTTT. Supplemented by reference TRBV5-6 and TRBJ1-5, the full variable domain reads DAGVTQSPTHLIKTRGQQVTLRCSPKSGHDTVSWYQQALGQGPQFIFQYYEEEERQRGNFPDRFSGHQFPNYSSELNVNALLLGDSALYLCASSLQGQPQHFGDGTRLSIL.

The chain recombines TRBV4-1 with TRBJ1-3; D perhaps matches TRBD1 (5 bases). CDR3 length equals 15 residues. Between the trimmed V and J ends, which lost 5 bases and 4 bases, there was a span of 15 bases. Germline values: CDR1 MGHRA, CDR2 YSYEKL. The CDR3 bases are TGCGCCAGCAGCTCTCAGGGCCCGGGGGGAAACACCATATATTTT. It yields the protein CASSSQGPGGNTIYF.

In regard to this clonotype: A read error may produce the germline difference seen at one junction end. The chain has TRBV7-9 and TRBJ2-3; TRBD2 matches at 10 bases. This CDR3 contains 19 residues. Germline V lookup: CDR1 SEHNR, CDR2 FQNEAQ (reference sequence). CDR3 amino acids: CASSLAITRTSGKPDTQCF. The CDR3 DNA is TGTGCCAGCAGCTTAGCTATAACTCGGACTAGCGGCAAACCAGATACGCAGTGTTTT.

This chain links TRBV28 with TRBJ1-6; TRBD1 aligns across 7 bases. V trimming: 5 bases; J trimming: 7 bases; junction bases outside the gene matches: 8. The CDR3 loop spans 15 amino acids. Germline CDR1 MDHEN, CDR2 SYDVKM. The CDR3 coding sequence is TGTGCCAGCAGTATAAGGGGGCAGTTCAATTCACCCCTCCACTTT. Encoded protein: CASSIRGQFNSPLHF.

This clonotype was seen a few times. The chain recombines TRBV19 with TRBJ1-1; TRBD1 might be the D (6 bases). Germline V CDR1 and CDR2: LNHDA, SQIVND (reference sequence). The CDR3 extends over 12 amino acids. V lost 4 bases and J 8 bases, leaving 11 bases between the germline ends. The CDR3 loop reads CASSKQGSEAFF. The CDR3 region has the DNA TGTGCCAGTAGTAAACAGGGTTCAGAAGCTTTCTTT.